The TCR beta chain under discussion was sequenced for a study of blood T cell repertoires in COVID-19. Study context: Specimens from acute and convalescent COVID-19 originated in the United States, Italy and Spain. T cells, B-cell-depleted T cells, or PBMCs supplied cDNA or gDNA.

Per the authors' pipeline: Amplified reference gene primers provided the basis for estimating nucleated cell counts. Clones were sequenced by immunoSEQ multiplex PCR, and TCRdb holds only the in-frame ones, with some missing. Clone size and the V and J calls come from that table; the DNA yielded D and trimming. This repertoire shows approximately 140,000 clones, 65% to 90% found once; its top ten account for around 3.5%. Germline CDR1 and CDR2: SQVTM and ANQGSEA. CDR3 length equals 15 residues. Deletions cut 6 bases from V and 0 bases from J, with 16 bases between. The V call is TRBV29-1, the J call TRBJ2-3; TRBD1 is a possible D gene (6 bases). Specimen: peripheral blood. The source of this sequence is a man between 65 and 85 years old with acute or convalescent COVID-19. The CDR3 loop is CSVTPGASSTDTQYF. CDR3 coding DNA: TGCAGCGTCACTCCAGGGGCTTCTAGCACAGATACGCAGTATTTT.